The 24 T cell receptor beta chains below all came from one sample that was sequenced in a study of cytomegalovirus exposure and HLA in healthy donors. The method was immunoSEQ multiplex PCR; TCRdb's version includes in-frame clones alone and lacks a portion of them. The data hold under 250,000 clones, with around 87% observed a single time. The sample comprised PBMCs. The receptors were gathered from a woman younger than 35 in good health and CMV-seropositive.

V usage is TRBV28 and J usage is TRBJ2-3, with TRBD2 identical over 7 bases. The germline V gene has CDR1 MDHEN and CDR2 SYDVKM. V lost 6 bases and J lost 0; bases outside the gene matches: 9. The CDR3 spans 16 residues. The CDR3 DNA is TGTGCCAGCAGCCCACCGACAGCGGGAAGCACAGATACGCAGTATTTT. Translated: CASSPPTAGSTDTQYF.

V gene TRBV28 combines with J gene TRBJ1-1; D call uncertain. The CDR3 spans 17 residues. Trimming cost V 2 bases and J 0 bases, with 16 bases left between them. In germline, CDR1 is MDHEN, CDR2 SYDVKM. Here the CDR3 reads CASSLSRGGGVNTEAFF. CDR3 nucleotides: TGTGCCAGCAGTTTAAGCCGCGGAGGAGGAGTGAACACTGAAGCTTTCTTT. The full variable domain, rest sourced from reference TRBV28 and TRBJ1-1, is DVKVTQSSRYLVKRTGEKVFLECVQDMDHENMFWYRQDPGLGLRLIYFSYDVKMKEKGDIPEGYSVSREKKERFSLILESASTNQTSMYLCASSLSRGGGVNTEAFFGQGTRLTVV.

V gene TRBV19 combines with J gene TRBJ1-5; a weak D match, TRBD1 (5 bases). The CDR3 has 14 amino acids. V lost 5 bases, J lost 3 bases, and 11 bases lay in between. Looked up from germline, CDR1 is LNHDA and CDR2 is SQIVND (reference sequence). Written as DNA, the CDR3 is TGTGCCAGTAGTCCAACGACAGCCAATCAGCCCCAGCATTTT. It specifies CASSPTTANQPQHF.

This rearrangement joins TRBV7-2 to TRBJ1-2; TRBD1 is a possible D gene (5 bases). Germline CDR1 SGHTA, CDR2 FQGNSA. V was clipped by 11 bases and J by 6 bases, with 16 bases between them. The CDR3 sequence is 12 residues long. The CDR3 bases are TGTGCCTCTCGGGGGGGGGTTGATGGCTACACCTTC. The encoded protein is CASRGGVDGYTF.

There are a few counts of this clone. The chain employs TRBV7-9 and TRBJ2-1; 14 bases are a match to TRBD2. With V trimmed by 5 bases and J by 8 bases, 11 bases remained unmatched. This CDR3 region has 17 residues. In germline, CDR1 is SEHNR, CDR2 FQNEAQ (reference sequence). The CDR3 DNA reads TGTGCCAGCAGCCCATGGGGACTAGCGGGAGCCGGCGATGAGCAGTTCTTC. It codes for CASSPWGLAGAGDEQFF.

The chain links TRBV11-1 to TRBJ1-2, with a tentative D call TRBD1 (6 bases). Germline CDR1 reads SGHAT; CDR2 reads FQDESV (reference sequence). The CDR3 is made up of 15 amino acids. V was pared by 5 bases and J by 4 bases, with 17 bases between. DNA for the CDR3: TGTGCCAGCAGCCCGACAGGAGCGTTGGGCTATGGCTACACCTTC. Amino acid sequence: CASSPTGALGYGYTF.

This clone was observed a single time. The CDR3 sequence is CASAAFSGQFF. CDR3 sequence (DNA): TGTGCCAGCGCAGCGTTTTCGGGACAGTTCTTC. The V call is TRBV25-1, the J call TRBJ2-1; tentative D call: TRBD2 (5 bases). The CDR3 runs to 11 residues. CDR1 and CDR2 (germline): MGHDK, SYGVNS. Trimming took 8 bases from V and 13 from J, leaving 15 bases between them. Filled out from reference TRBV25-1 and TRBJ2-1, the complete variable domain reads EADIYQTPRYLVIGTGKKITLECSQTMGHDKMYWYQQDPGMELHLIHYSYGVNSTEKGDLSSESTVSRIRTEHFPLTLESARPSHTSQYLCASAAFSGQFFGPGTRLTVL.

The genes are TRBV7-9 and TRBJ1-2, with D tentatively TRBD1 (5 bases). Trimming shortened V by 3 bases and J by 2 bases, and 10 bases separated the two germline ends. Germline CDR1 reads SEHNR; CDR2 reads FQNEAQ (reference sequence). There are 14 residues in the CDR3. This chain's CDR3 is CASSFTEGNYGYTF. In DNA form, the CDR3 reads TGTGCCAGCAGCTTTACGGAGGGGAACTATGGCTACACCTTC. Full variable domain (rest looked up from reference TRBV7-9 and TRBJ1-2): DTGVSQNPRHKITKRGQNVTFRCDPISEHNRLYWYRQTLGQGPEFLTYFQNEAQLEKSRLLSDRFSAERPKGSFSTLEIQRTEQGDSAMYLCASSFTEGNYGYTFGSGTRLTVV.

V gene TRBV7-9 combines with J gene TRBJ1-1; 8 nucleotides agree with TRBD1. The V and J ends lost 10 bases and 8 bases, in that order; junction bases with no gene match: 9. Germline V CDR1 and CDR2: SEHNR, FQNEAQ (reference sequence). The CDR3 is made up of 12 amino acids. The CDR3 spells CAIGQGGGEAFF. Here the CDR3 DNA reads TGTGCCATCGGACAGGGAGGGGGCGAAGCTTTCTTT.

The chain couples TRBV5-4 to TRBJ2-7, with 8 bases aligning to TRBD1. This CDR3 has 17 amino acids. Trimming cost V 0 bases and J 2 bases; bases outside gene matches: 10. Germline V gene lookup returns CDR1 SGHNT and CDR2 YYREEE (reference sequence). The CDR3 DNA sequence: TGTGCCAGCAGCTTGGAATCAAGAACAGGGGGGACCTACGAGCAGTACTTC. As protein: CASSLESRTGGTYEQYF. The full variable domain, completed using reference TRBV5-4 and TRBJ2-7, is ETGVTQSPTHLIKTRGQQVTLRCSSQSGHNTVSWYQQALGQGPQFIFQYYREEENGRGNFPPRFSGLQFPNYSSELNVNALELDDSALYLCASSLESRTGGTYEQYFGPGTRLTVT.

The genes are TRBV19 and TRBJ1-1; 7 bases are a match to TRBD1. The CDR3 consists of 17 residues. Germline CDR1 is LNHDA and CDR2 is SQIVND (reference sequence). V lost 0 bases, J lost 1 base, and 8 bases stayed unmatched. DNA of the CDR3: TGTGCCAGTAGTATAGATCCCACAGGGGTATGGAACACTGAAGCTTTCTTT. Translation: CASSIDPTGVWNTEAFF.

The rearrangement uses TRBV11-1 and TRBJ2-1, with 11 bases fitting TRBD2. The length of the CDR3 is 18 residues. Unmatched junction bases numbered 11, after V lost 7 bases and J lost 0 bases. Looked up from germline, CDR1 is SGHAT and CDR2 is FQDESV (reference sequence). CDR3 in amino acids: CASTALAGGESSYNEQFF. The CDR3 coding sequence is TGTGCCAGCACGGCTCTAGCGGGAGGCGAGAGCTCCTACAATGAGCAGTTCTTC.

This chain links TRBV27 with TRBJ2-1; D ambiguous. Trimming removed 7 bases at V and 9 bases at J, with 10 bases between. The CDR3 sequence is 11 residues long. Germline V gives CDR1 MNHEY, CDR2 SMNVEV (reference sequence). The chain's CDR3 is CASILSGEQFF. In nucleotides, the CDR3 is TGTGCCAGCATTCTATCCGGTGAGCAGTTCTTC.

The CDR3 spells CASSFGQGREKLFF. In DNA form, the CDR3 reads TGTGCCAGCAGCTTTGGACAGGGGAGAGAAAAACTGTTTTTT. The chain joins TRBV13 to TRBJ1-4; TRBD1 agrees at 9 bases. The J segment lost 8 bases and the V segment lost 3 bases, leaving 4 bases of the junction unmatched. The CDR3 is 14 residues long. The germline CDR1 and CDR2 sequences are PRHDT and FYEKMQ (reference sequence).

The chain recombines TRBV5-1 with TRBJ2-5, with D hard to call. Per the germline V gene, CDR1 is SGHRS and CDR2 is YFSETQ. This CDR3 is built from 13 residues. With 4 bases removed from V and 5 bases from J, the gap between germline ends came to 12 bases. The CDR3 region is CASSTSLRETQYF. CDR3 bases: TGCGCCAGCAGCACGAGTTTACGGGAGACCCAGTACTTC.

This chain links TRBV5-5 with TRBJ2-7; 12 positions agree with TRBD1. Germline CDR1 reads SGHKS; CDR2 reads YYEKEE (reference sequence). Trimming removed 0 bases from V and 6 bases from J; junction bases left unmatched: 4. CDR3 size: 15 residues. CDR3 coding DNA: TGTGCCAGCAGCTTGGAGGGACAGGGGGCTACCGAGCAGTACTTC. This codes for CASSLEGQGATEQYF.

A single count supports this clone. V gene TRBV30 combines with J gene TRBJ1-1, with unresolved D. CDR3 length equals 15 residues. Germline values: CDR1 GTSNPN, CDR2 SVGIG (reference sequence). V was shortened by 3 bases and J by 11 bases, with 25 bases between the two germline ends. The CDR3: CAWRQPTFVVLSAFF. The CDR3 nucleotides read TGTGCCTGGAGACAGCCAACCTTTGTGGTGTTGTCGGCTTTCTTT.

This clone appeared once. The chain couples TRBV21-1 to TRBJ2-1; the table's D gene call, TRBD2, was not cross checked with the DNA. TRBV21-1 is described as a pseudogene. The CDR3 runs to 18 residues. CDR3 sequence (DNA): TGTGCCAGCAGCGGGGGGGGACTAGCGGGAGGGCCGCACAATGAGCAGTTCTTC. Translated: CASSGGGLAGGPHNEQFF.

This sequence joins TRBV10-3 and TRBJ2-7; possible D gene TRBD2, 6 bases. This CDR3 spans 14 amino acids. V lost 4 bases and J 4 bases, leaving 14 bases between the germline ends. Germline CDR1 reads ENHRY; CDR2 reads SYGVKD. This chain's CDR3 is CAISGWDSNYEQYF. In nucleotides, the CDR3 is TGTGCCATCAGTGGGTGGGACTCGAATTACGAGCAGTACTTC.

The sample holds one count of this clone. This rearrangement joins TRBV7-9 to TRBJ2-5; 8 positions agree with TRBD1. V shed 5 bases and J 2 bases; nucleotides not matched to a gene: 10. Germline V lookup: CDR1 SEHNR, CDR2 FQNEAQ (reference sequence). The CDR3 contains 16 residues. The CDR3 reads CASSPSGGASQETQYF. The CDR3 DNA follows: TGTGCCAGCAGCCCCTCAGGGGGCGCCTCGCAAGAGACCCAGTACTTC.

CDR3 loop: CASSSTGGSGTQYF. Here the CDR3 DNA reads TGTGCCAGCAGTTCGACAGGGGGGTCTGGAACCCAGTACTTC. V is TRBV28 and J is TRBJ2-5; TRBD1 agrees at 9 bases. This CDR3 has 14 amino acids. CDR1 and CDR2 (germline): MDHEN, SYDVKM. Trimming cost V 4 bases and J 8 bases; bases outside gene matches: 8.

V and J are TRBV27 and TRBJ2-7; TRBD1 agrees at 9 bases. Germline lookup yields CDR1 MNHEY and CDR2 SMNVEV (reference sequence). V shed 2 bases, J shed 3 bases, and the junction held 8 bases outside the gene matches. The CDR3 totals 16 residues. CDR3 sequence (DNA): TGTGCCAGCAGTTTAGGGACAGGGAATATAGTCTACGAGCAGTACTTC. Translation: CASSLGTGNIVYEQYF.

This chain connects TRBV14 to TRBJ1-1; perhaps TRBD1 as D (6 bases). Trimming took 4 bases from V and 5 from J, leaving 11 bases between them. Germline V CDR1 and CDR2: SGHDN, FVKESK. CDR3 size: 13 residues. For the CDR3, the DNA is TGTGCCAGCAGCCCCCAGGGGTGGACTGAAGCTTTCTTT. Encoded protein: CASSPQGWTEAFF. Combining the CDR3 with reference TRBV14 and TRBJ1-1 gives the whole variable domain EAGVTQFPSHSVIEKGQTVTLRCDPISGHDNLYWYRRVMGKEIKFLLHFVKESKQDESGMPNNRFLAERTGGTYSTLKVQPAELEDSGVYFCASSPQGWTEAFFGQGTRLTVV.

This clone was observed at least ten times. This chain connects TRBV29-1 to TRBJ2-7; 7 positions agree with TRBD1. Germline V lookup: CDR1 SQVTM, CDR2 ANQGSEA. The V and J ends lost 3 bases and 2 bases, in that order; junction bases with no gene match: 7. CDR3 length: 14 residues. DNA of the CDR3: TGCAGCGTTGATGCAGGACAGGCGACCTACGAGCAGTACTTC. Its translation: CSVDAGQATYEQYF.